This paragraph covers one TCR beta chain sequence. Its matching antigen is unknown. The data stem from a study of CD8 T cells in ankylosing spondylitis. Study results and limitations: Past research had described some motif variants in reactive arthritis synovial fluid and blood. Characteristic of ankylosing spondylitis blood, it appeared, was a TCR beta motif comprising roughly eight highly homologous variants.

Using its own MiXCR run on the 5' RACE reads, TCRdb lists one record per CDR3 protein. The sample has a few hundred thousand distinct CDR3 sequences, over 9.5% seen once. CDR1 and CDR2 (germline): MNHEY, SVGAGI. This CDR3 has 11 amino acids. V dropped 6 bases and J dropped 8 bases, with 8 bases sitting between them. The rearrangement joins TRBV6-5 to TRBJ2-1, with no clear D. The source of this sequence is a male donor with ankylosing spondylitis. Sequencing was done on a sample of blood, either unsorted or a sorted T cell fraction (not recorded which). The CDR3 nucleotides read TGTGCCAGCAGCCGGAGCCATGAGCAGTTCTTC. Protein: CASSRSHEQFF.